This T cell receptor beta chain was obtained from a study of CD8+CD57+ T cells in acquired aplastic anemia (dated by TCRdb to 2016 to 2018). General notes on the study: DNA extracted from sorted CD4+ and CD8+ cells had a mean of roughly 3 ug, with a range of about 0.19 to 27.4 ug. A CD8+CD57+ expansion meant a frequency higher than the mean frequency seen in healthy subjects.

Trimmed from V: 8 bases; trimmed from J: 2 bases; junction bases lacking a gene match: 6. The germline V gene provides CDR1 SGHDN and CDR2 FVKESK. The CDR3 has 14 amino acids, counting the end cysteine and phenylalanine. The only DNA kept is the CDR3, 42 bases in frame from the first base. A remark on this clonotype: The antigen it binds to is not known. No qualities accompany the bases; no much larger clone lies one base away.

What the research found in general, with its limitations: Patients and healthy controls showed no significant difference in CD8+ Simpson's diversity (P=0.060). Roughly 30 CD8+ CDR3 sequences were found to be shared between patients and controls, but these sequences appeared to be highly expressed in patients and within the immunodominant clones of the patients.

Profiling of TCR beta VDJ combinations and CDR3 sequences used genomic DNA as the template. An Illumina HiSeq 2000 was the platform used for TCR repertoire sequencing. The study's own analysis went as follows. Repertoire assessment relied on Simpson's diversity index, CDR3 size and DJ length profiles, and TRBV/TRBJ rearrangement plots. Whichever DNA sequence was most abundant in the deep sequencing data was defined as the immunodominant clone. CDR3 amino acid sequences were screened for sharing across subjects and compared with published repertoires and the VDJdb database. TCRdb trimmed the raw reads at Q25, called clones with MiXCR and kept productive beta chains. Entries are consolidated by CDR3 protein sequence, retaining the most common genes and DNA. TCRdb, not the original authors, processed these V and J calls. Within this sample are under 350,000 distinct CDR3 sequences, with under 65% of them counted one time only. The leading ten clones occupy roughly 1.3% of the sample.

The patients picked for sequencing were ones in whom flow cytometry had shown an expansion of CD8+CD57+ cells. Severe acquired aplastic anemia was diagnosed in all patients according to International Study of Aplastic Anemia and Agranulocytosis and Camitta criteria. No therapy had been received by the patients at the time of blood sampling. The study deep-sequenced TCR repertoires of sorted CD4+ and CD8+ blood T cells from severe aplastic anemia patients and healthy subjects. Patients were enrolled under clinicaltrials.gov protocols 00001620, 01623167, 00001397, 00071045, 00081523 and 00961064 in the USA. Ficoll-Paque density gradient centrifugation was used to isolate peripheral blood mononuclear cells. CD4+ and CD8+ T cells were sorted by FACS or magnetic beads before DNA extraction.

The TCR comes from a human donor with aplastic anemia. Sequencing was carried out using sorted CD4+, CD8+, or CD8+CD57+ T cells (not recorded which) from PBMCs. This chain is built from TRBV14 and TRBJ2-7, with 10 bases matching TRBD1. This receptor has the CDR3 CASGAGTGAYEQYF. The DNA reads TGTGCCAGCGGCGCCGGGACAGGGGCCTACGAGCAGTACTTC.